This T cell receptor beta chain was identified in a study of PD-1 blockade in classical Hodgkin lymphoma. As for the study in general: Patients were administered nivolumab (3 mg/kg intravenously) every 2 weeks.

Assay used: immunoSEQ multiplex PCR; TCRdb lists only in-frame clones, some missing. The table includes 80,000 to 100,000 clones, about 93% detected once. Specified time point: cycle 4 day 1 (C4D1), after less than 7 weeks of nivolumab. Patients all relapsed after autologous stem cell transplantation, and there was variation in brentuximab vedotin exposure. Points from the study as a whole: Only CD4+ TCR diversity, not CD8+, had risen significantly by C4D1.

A word on this clone: Its antigen is as yet unknown.

V lost 0 bases to trimming and J lost 2 bases; unmatched junction nucleotides: 13. Germline V CDR1 and CDR2: MGHRA, YSYEKL. The CDR3 is 18 amino acids. This chain joins TRBV4-1 and TRBJ2-7, with 7 positions matching TRBD2. This TCR was recovered from a human donor with classical Hodgkin lymphoma. The source material was peripheral blood mononuclear cells (PBMCs), sampled before the fourth cycle of nivolumab. The CDR3 protein is CASSQDREAAPTTYEQYF. The CDR3 DNA is TGCGCCAGCAGCCAAGATCGGGAGGCGGCACCCACCACCTACGAGCAGTACTTC.